Listed here is a single T cell receptor (beta chain). Its antigen is unidentified. The data belong to a study of T cells in localized non-small cell lung cancer. This CDR3 comprises 16 residues. V trimming: 1 base; J trimming: 0 bases; junction bases outside the gene matches: 6. Per the germline V gene, CDR1 is SGHDT and CDR2 is YYEEEE. Some clones are missing from TCRdb's copy, which holds only in-frame ones; the method was immunoSEQ multiplex PCR. This table holds tens of thousands of clones, 65% to 85% found once. Study outcomes and limitations: Those with higher blood T cell density had longer overall survival.

This TCR was sampled from a man between 40 and 70 years old with stage III lung adenocarcinoma. The chain couples TRBV5-6 to TRBJ2-7; TRBD2 aligns across 8 bases. The sample here was peripheral blood mononuclear cells, taken before any cancer treatment. The CDR3 here is CASSLIGGGYSYEQYF. The CDR3 bases are TGTGCCAGCAGCTTGATCGGCGGGGGGTACTCCTACGAGCAGTACTTC.